This T cell receptor beta chain appears in the sequencing data of a study of sequential checkpoint blockade in melanoma (dated by TCRdb to the late 2010s). Notes on the research overall: Patients were randomized 1:1 to first-line nivolumab followed by ipilimumab (arm A) or ipilimumab followed by nivolumab (arm B). Maintenance nivolumab came after both trial sequences.

The sample's treatment or condition, from its label and the paper: randomized to nivolumab then ipilimumab (arm A) or the reverse (arm B). None of the patients in the trial had previously been given DNA-damaging chemotherapy. On a FACS Aria II flow cytometer, live CD3+CD8+ cells that were negative for CD19 and CD56 were sorted from thawed PBMCs. The samples were obtained from melanoma patients enrolled in CheckMate 064, an open-label, randomized phase II trial testing sequential checkpoint blockade. Leukapheresis was used to collect peripheral blood mononuclear cells, which were then purified with Ficoll-Paque and frozen in human serum with 10% DMSO. Immediately after sorting, the purity of the sorted blood CD3+CD8+ cells was confirmed to be >98%, and DNA was then extracted. Study-wide findings and limitations: Larger, independent patient cohorts are needed to validate the response-prediction model that combines TCR metrics and mutation burden.

TCRbeta CDR3 regions were immunosequenced from genomic DNA with the immunoSEQ Assay. Genomic DNA was amplified by bias-controlled multiplex PCR before high-throughput sequencing. The study's own analysis went as follows. To quantify the absolute abundance of each unique TCRbeta CDR3 region, the sequences were collapsed and filtered. Clonality was defined as 1 minus Pielou's evenness and was calculated using productive rearrangements only. A previously published method was used to identify clones with significantly greater frequencies in on-treatment samples than in baseline samples. TCRdb re-hosts the immuneACCESS table, in-frame sequences only. Its copies lack some clones; in the studies checked, an unresolved V gene accounts for under half of them, and the cause for the rest is not known. Clonal size and the V and J genes are those of that table, whereas D and trimming came from the DNA. Present in this sample are fewer than 35,000 clones, 77% of which were seen just once. The biggest ten clones account for 22% of the sample.

Concerning this clone itself: Its antigen has not been determined. Per-base quality was not reported, and no clone a single base away is much larger than it.

This TCR came from a human donor with melanoma. The sample was CD8+ T cells sorted from blood (inferred from file names), taken from a patient given nivolumab and ipilimumab in sequence.

The CDR3 protein: CASSYTGLYTGELFF. The sequence in DNA is TGTGCCAGCAGTTACACCGGACTGTACACCGGGGAGCTGTTTTTT. The chain is encoded by TRBV6-5 joined to TRBJ2-2; the D gene is perhaps TRBD2, from 5 matching bases. The CDR3 contains 15 residues, cysteine and phenylalanine counted. Left in the record is the CDR3 DNA by itself, 45 bases read in frame from the first base. The CDR1 and CDR2 encoded by the germline V gene are MNHEY and SVGAGI. V gives up 2 bases and J gives up 3 bases, and the segment between their germline ends measures 10 bases.